One T cell receptor (beta chain) is described in this entry. Germline V lookup: CDR1 LNHNV, CDR2 YYDKDF (reference sequence). With V trimmed by 1 base and J by 3 bases, 5 bases remained unmatched. The CDR3 is 16 amino acids. The data are from a study of blood T cell repertoires in COVID-19. Profiling relied on immunoSEQ multiplex PCR, and the TCRdb table lists in-frame clones only, not all of them. The sample carries roughly 430,000 clones, 88% recorded once. This receptor was taken from a woman aged 40 to 55 with acute COVID-19. The specimen sequenced was PBMCs or T cells enriched from blood (not recorded which). The chain links TRBV15 to TRBJ1-5; TRBD1 aligns across 8 bases. CDR3: CATSRGDRRINQPQHF. CDR3 coding DNA: TGTGCCACCAGCAGAGGGGACAGGAGAATCAATCAGCCCCAGCATTTT.